The clone carrying this TCR beta chain was recorded once. The antigen is unknown. V was cut by 0 bases and J by 0 bases, with 8 bases left in between. CDR1 LGHNA and CDR2 YNFKEQ come from the germline V gene. The CDR3 sequence is 15 residues long. Libraries were prepared by immunoSEQ multiplex PCR; TCRdb keeps only in-frame clonotypes and omits some of them. The sample comprises roughly 1,400 clones, around two thirds of which are singletons, and 50% to 65% rests with the top ten. Time point meaning: 20-29 weeks after completion of therapy. This sample is drawn from a study of T cell therapy after organ transplantation. Background on the study: A median of 1.92 x 10^8 CMV-specific T cells was infused in 2 to 6 doses. Blood for the long-term post-therapy sample came 20 to 29 weeks after therapy.

Study observations and caveats: Nonresponders had marked pretherapy clonal expansions and little post-therapy change. Lower pretherapy CD8 clonality went with larger post-therapy fold change.

Material: CD8+ T cells from blood, obtained after autologous CMV-specific T cell therapy. V usage is TRBV4-2 and J usage is TRBJ1-1, with TRBD1 as a possible D gene (6 bases). The TCR sequence derives from a human patient who had received a solid organ transplant and had CMV disease. These T cells may partly come from the graft donor. CDR3 nucleotide sequence: TGTGCCAGCAGCCAAGATGGGGGCATGAACACTGAAGCTTTCTTT. Translating it yields CASSQDGGMNTEAFF.